A single sample is the source of the 18 T cell receptor beta chains below, sequenced in a study of a mutant IDH1 vaccine in newly diagnosed glioma. Profiled with immunoSEQ multiplex PCR; TCRdb holds only in-frame clones, not every one. The table shows around 100,000 clones, with under 90% occurring only once. No antigen has been identified for these receptors. The time point here: week 11, during vaccination. With topical imiquimod, each dose of the vaccine consisted of 300 ug of mutant IDH1 20-mer peptide. Material: PBMCs, obtained from a glioma patient whose treatment included an IDH1 peptide vaccine. Receptor source: a woman aged 45 to 65 with glioma.

The chain carries TRBV2 and TRBJ1-1, with 8 nucleotides matching TRBD1. The CDR3 is made up of 15 amino acids. Trimming at V came to 7 bases and at J to 1 base, leaving 8 bases not matched to a gene. Germline CDR1 reads SNHLY; CDR2 reads FYNNEI. This CDR3 is CASIQGGTGNTEAFF. The CDR3 coding sequence is TGTGCCAGCATTCAAGGGGGGACAGGGAACACTGAAGCTTTCTTT. The variable domain in full, with the rest retrieved from reference TRBV2 and TRBJ1-1, is EPEVTQTPSHQVTQMGQEVILRCVPISNHLYFYWYRQILGQKVEFLVSFYNNEISEKSEIFDDQFSVERPDGSNFTLKIRSTKLEDSAMYFCASIQGGTGNTEAFFGQGTRLTVV.

V and J are TRBV9 and TRBJ2-7, with D perhaps matching TRBD2 (6 bases). The germline V and J ends were trimmed by 6 bases and 7 bases, with 20 bases remaining between them. The germline V gene has CDR1 SGDLS and CDR2 YYNGEE. The CDR3 is 14 amino acids. The CDR3 sequence is CASTPGGGLGEQYF. The CDR3 nucleotides are TGTGCCAGCACCCCCGGAGGAGGGCTGGGAGAGCAGTACTTC.

This chain connects TRBV5-1 to TRBJ2-3; 10 nucleotides agree with TRBD2. The CDR3 spans 16 residues. Per germline, CDR1 SGHRS and CDR2 YFSETQ. V trimming: 0 bases; J trimming: 4 bases; junction bases outside the gene matches: 5. The CDR3 DNA reads as TGCGCCAGCAGCTTGGACGCTAGCGGGAGACCAGATACGCAGTATTTT. It codes for CASSLDASGRPDTQYF.

The CDR3 nucleotides read TGCGCCAGCAGTACGGGACAGGGACCCCACGAGCAGTACTTC. This encodes CASSTGQGPHEQYF. This chain connects TRBV10-2 to TRBJ2-7; 9 bases fit TRBD1. Germline-derived CDR1 and CDR2 are WSHSY and SAAADI. CDR3 length: 14 amino acids. J gave up 5 bases and V 5 bases, and 7 bases lay outside the gene matches.

The chain joins TRBV9 to TRBJ2-5; possibly TRBD2 for D (7 bases). The length of the CDR3 is 13 residues. V was trimmed by 0 bases and J by 7 bases, leaving 10 bases between them. Per germline, CDR1 SGDLS and CDR2 YYNGEE. CDR3 in DNA: TGTGCCAGCAGCGTAGAGGGGGGGCGGACCCAGTACTTC. This sequence encodes CASSVEGGRTQYF.

This clone has only one observation. This CDR3 is also generated by other DNA sequences in the sample. The rearrangement uses TRBV2 and TRBJ1-5; D is unclear. Germline-derived CDR1 and CDR2 are SNHLY and FYNNEI. There are 13 residues in the CDR3. Deletions cut 2 bases from V and 4 bases from J, with 6 bases between. CDR3 nucleotide sequence: TGTGCCAGCAGTGAAAACGGAAATCAGCCCCAGCATTTT. It is translated as CASSENGNQPQHF.

The V and J genes are TRBV6-5 and TRBJ2-1, with TRBD2 identical over 10 bases. Germline lookup yields CDR1 MNHEY and CDR2 SVGAGI. V lost 0 bases, J lost 14 bases, and 10 bases stayed unmatched. This CDR3 is built from 15 residues. In nucleotides, the CDR3 is TGTGCCAGCAGTTACTCGAATCGAGCGGGAGGGCTAGAGTTCTTC. This gives the protein CASSYSNRAGGLEFF.

Only one count was recorded for this clone. The chain has TRBV30 and TRBJ2-3; 15 bases align to TRBD2. After removal of 5 bases from V and 4 bases from J, the junction contained 7 bases not matched to a gene. The CDR3 loop spans 16 amino acids. Germline CDR1 GTSNPN, CDR2 SVGIG (reference sequence). In DNA form, the CDR3 reads TGTGCCTGGGCGGGACTAGCGGGAGGTCAGGCAGATACGCAGTATTTT. It specifies CAWAGLAGGQADTQYF.

The chain uses TRBV5-5 and TRBJ2-5, with TRBD1 matching 10 bases. Germline CDR1 and CDR2: SGHKS and YYEKEE (reference sequence). Trimming at V came to 0 bases and at J to 4 bases, leaving 9 bases not matched to a gene. The CDR3 totals 17 residues. CDR3 nucleotide sequence: TGTGCCAGCAGCTTGGCCCTTGGGACAGGGGTCGGAGAGACCCAGTACTTC. It codes for CASSLALGTGVGETQYF.

This sequence joins TRBV5-4 and TRBJ2-2, with 10 bases lining up with TRBD1. The CDR3 has 15 residues. From germline, CDR1 is SGHNT and CDR2 YYREEE (reference sequence). The junction had 2 bases not matched to a gene; V was cut back by 3 bases and J by 3 bases. DNA of the CDR3: TGTGCCAGCAGCTCCGGGACAGGGGACACCGGGGAGCTGTTTTTT. Protein: CASSSGTGDTGELFF.

The chain carries TRBV4-1 and TRBJ2-7; tentatively, D is TRBD1 (6 bases). V dropped 3 bases and J dropped 2 bases, with 17 bases sitting between them. Germline CDR1 and CDR2: MGHRA and YSYEKL. This CDR3 region has 16 residues. The CDR3 region is CASSHARTVSTYEQYF. DNA for the CDR3: TGCGCCAGCAGCCACGCTCGGACAGTGTCAACCTACGAGCAGTACTTC.

The gene calls are TRBV12-5 and TRBJ2-7; the D is unclear. The germline V gene has CDR1 LGHNT and CDR2 FRNRAP. The CDR3 is made up of 12 amino acids. V dropped 7 bases and J dropped 1 base, with 8 bases sitting between them. Written as DNA, the CDR3 is TGTGCTAGTGCCCCCCGGTCCTACGAGCAGTACTTC. Its translation is CASAPRSYEQYF.

The rearrangement links TRBV9 to TRBJ2-1; 9 bases line up with TRBD1. The germline gives CDR1 SGDLS, CDR2 YYNGEE. CDR3 size: 16 residues. V gave up 4 bases and J gave up 12 bases; unmatched junction bases: 17. The DNA for the CDR3 is TGTGCCAGCAGCTCCCTTCCGGGACAGGGTTTGGAGGGGCAGTTCTTC. It specifies CASSSLPGQGLEGQFF.

The chain uses TRBV10-3 and TRBJ2-7, with 9 bases fitting TRBD1. The germline gives CDR1 ENHRY, CDR2 SYGVKD. V trimming: 9 bases; J trimming: 3 bases; junction bases outside the gene matches: 6. There are 13 residues in the CDR3. This CDR3 is CAIRTGAFYEQYF. The CDR3 DNA reads TGTGCCATAAGGACAGGGGCGTTCTACGAGCAGTACTTC.

This clone was observed a single time. The chain uses TRBV6-6 and TRBJ2-1; no clear D gene. Trimming left V 5 bases short and J 8 bases short, with 7 bases between. CDR3 length equals 11 residues. Germline V gives CDR1 MNHNY, CDR2 SVGAGI (reference sequence). The CDR3 region is CASSTRYEQFF. Here the CDR3 DNA reads TGTGCCAGCAGTACGCGCTATGAGCAGTTCTTC.

The chain joins TRBV29-1 to TRBJ2-7; TRBD1 agrees at 11 bases. V gave up 3 bases and J gave up 4 bases; unmatched junction bases: 8. The germline V gene has CDR1 SQVTM and CDR2 ANQGSEA. The CDR3 is 15 residues long. CDR3 DNA: TGCAGCGTTGACGGGACAGGGGGTAAAGGGTACGAGCAGTACTTC. Residues: CSVDGTGGKGYEQYF.

CDR3 in amino acids: CASSYPTGRREQYF. The CDR3 region has the DNA TGCGCCAGCAGCTACCCGACAGGGCGTCGCGAGCAGTACTTC. This chain links TRBV5-1 with TRBJ2-5; TRBD1 matches 7 bases. The end of the DNA fits TRBJ2-7 better, so the J call may be wrong. CDR3 size: 14 residues. Germline loops: CDR1 SGHRS, CDR2 YFSETQ.

There are a few counts of this clone. V gene TRBV29-1 combines with J gene TRBJ1-1; maybe TRBD1 (6 bases). The CDR3 consists of 13 residues. Germline V gene lookup returns CDR1 SQVTM and CDR2 ANQGSEA. Trimming stripped 5 bases from V and 3 bases from J, with 13 bases between. The chain's CDR3 is CSVPPQGYTEAFF. The DNA of the CDR3 is TGCAGCGTTCCTCCCCAGGGGTACACTGAAGCTTTCTTT. Drawing the rest from reference TRBV29-1 and TRBJ1-1, the complete variable domain is SAVISQKPSRDICQRGTSLTIQCQVDSQVTMMFWYRQQPGQSLTLIATANQGSEATYESGFVIDKFPISRPNLTFSTLTVSNMSPEDSSIYLCSVPPQGYTEAFFGQGTRLTVV.